These T cell receptor beta chains were read from a single sample in a study of T cells in Graves' hyperthyroidism and ophthalmopathy. Using its own MiXCR run on the multiplex PCR reads, TCRdb lists one record per CDR3 protein. The table shows about 760,000 distinct CDR3 sequences, with about a third occurring only once. The specimen was blood. These receptors originate from a woman aged 40 to 49 with Graves' hyperthyroidism. Each CDR3 is given with its conserved first and last residue. Each record gives: CDR3 protein, CDR3 DNA, V gene, clone size, D gene, J gene. D genes are given only for firm matches. The size entry is marked missing in some rows and otherwise reads once, few, many or a size class.

CDR3aa: CASSSPSPAGANVLTF
CDR3nt: TGTGCCAGCAGCTCGCCCTCCCCAGCTGGGGCCAACGTCCTGACTTTC
v_gene: TRBV7-2
abundance: many
d_gene: NA
j_gene: TRBJ2-6

CDR3aa: CASSLTITGQSYEQYF
CDR3nt: TGTGCCAGCAGCTTAACCATTACAGGGCAATCCTACGAGCAGTACTTC
v_gene: TRBV7-9
abundance: once
d_gene: NA
j_gene: TRBJ2-7

CDR3aa: CASSLGGWSSYEQYF
CDR3nt: TGTGCCAGCAGCTTAGGGGGTTGGTCCTCCTACGAGCAGTACTTC
v_gene: TRBV7-9
abundance: many
d_gene: NA
j_gene: TRBJ2-7

CDR3aa: CASSSARAREVLREKLFF
CDR3nt: TGTGCCAGCAGCTCAGCACGCGCCAGGGAGGTCCTCAGAGAAAAACTGTTTTTT
v_gene: TRBV11-2
abundance: NA
d_gene: NA
j_gene: TRBJ1-4

CDR3aa: CAISEGRGNEKLFF
CDR3nt: TGTGCCATCAGTGAGGGCAGGGGCAATGAAAAACTGTTTTTT
v_gene: TRBV10-3
abundance: many
d_gene: NA
j_gene: TRBJ1-4

CDR3aa: CATTVGGGNTEAFF
CDR3nt: TGTGCCACCACGGTCGGAGGGGGGAACACTGAAGCTTTCTTT
v_gene: TRBV19
abundance: NA
d_gene: NA
j_gene: TRBJ1-1

CDR3aa: CAILGAPRSGANVLTF
CDR3nt: TGTGCCATCCTGGGCGCCCCACGCTCTGGGGCCAACGTCCTGACTTTC
v_gene: TRBV10-3
abundance: NA
d_gene: NA
j_gene: TRBJ2-6

CDR3aa: CASSDRTGPARVHGYTF
CDR3nt: TGCGCCAGCAGCGACCGGACAGGGCCCGCTCGGGTTCATGGCTACACCTTC
v_gene: TRBV7-9
abundance: few
d_gene: TRBD1
j_gene: TRBJ1-2

CDR3aa: CASSQGGGVNTGELFF
CDR3nt: TGCGCCAGCAGCCAAGGCGGGGGGGTTAACACCGGGGAGCTGTTTTTT
v_gene: TRBV4-3
abundance: few
d_gene: TRBD2
j_gene: TRBJ2-2

CDR3aa: CASSYQGGTYNSPLHF
CDR3nt: TGTGCCAGCAGCTATCAGGGAGGCACCTATAATTCACCCCTCCACTTT
v_gene: TRBV13
abundance: many
d_gene: NA
j_gene: TRBJ1-6

CDR3aa: CASSDRSRGVNTEAFF
CDR3nt: TGTGCCTCCTCTGACCGCTCCAGGGGTGTGAACACTGAAGCTTTCTTT
v_gene: TRBV10-3
abundance: many
d_gene: NA
j_gene: TRBJ1-1

CDR3aa: CASSGASNQPQHF
CDR3nt: TGTGCCAGCAGCGGGGCTAGCAATCAGCCCCAGCATTTT
v_gene: TRBV9
abundance: many
d_gene: NA
j_gene: TRBJ1-5

CDR3aa: CATETDYGYTF
CDR3nt: TGTGCCACCGAGACAGACTATGGCTACACCTTC
v_gene: TRBV6-5
abundance: many
d_gene: NA
j_gene: TRBJ1-2

CDR3aa: CASSSRQGSYGYTF
CDR3nt: TGTGCCAGCAGTTCCAGACAGGGCTCCTATGGCTACACCTTC
v_gene: TRBV12-3/TRBV12-4
abundance: many
d_gene: TRBD1
j_gene: TRBJ1-2

CDR3aa: CSQGTGMGTYEQYF
CDR3nt: TGCAGCCAGGGGACAGGGATGGGAACCTACGAGCAGTACTTC
v_gene: TRBV29-1
abundance: NA
d_gene: TRBD1
j_gene: TRBJ2-7

CDR3aa: CASSMRRINQPQHF
CDR3nt: TGTGCCAGTAGTATGAGACGGATCAATCAGCCCCAGCATTTT
v_gene: TRBV19
abundance: few
d_gene: NA
j_gene: TRBJ1-5

CDR3aa: CASSFIVPSGDQETQYF
CDR3nt: TGTGCCAGCAGCTTTATAGTCCCTAGCGGGGACCAAGAGACCCAGTACTTC
v_gene: TRBV7-2
abundance: NA
d_gene: TRBD2
j_gene: TRBJ2-5

CDR3aa: CASSYGRITDTQYF
CDR3nt: TGTGCCAGCAGTTATGGGAGGATAACAGATACGCAGTATTTT
v_gene: TRBV6-5
abundance: NA
d_gene: NA
j_gene: TRBJ2-3

CDR3aa: CSARAPGHTKDYGYTF
CDR3nt: TGCAGTGCTAGAGCACCGGGCCATACTAAGGACTATGGCTACACCTTC
v_gene: TRBV20-1
abundance: NA
d_gene: NA
j_gene: TRBJ1-2

CDR3aa: CASSMGQGQHF
CDR3nt: TGTGCCAGTAGTATGGGCCAGGGCCAGCATTTT
v_gene: TRBV19
abundance: NA
d_gene: NA
j_gene: TRBJ1-5

CDR3aa: CSADPRGQGAGYEQYF
CDR3nt: TGCAGTGCCGACCCCCGGGGACAGGGGGCCGGGTACGAGCAGTACTTC
v_gene: TRBV20-1
abundance: few
d_gene: TRBD1
j_gene: TRBJ2-7

CDR3aa: CASSDRWTGGAWVYGYTF
CDR3nt: TGTGCCAGCAGTGATAGGTGGACAGGGGGCGCCTGGGTCTATGGCTACACCTTC
v_gene: TRBV2
abundance: few
d_gene: TRBD1
j_gene: TRBJ1-2

CDR3aa: CASSPALGEQYF
CDR3nt: TGTGCCAGCAGCCCGGCTCTGGGCGAGCAGTACTTC
v_gene: TRBV11-2
abundance: many
d_gene: NA
j_gene: TRBJ2-7

CDR3aa: CASSRAAVSNEKLFF
CDR3nt: TGTGCCAGTAGTCGGGCAGCGGTATCTAATGAAAAACTGTTTTTT
v_gene: TRBV19
abundance: many
d_gene: NA
j_gene: TRBJ1-4

CDR3aa: CASCSGAYEQYF
CDR3nt: TGTGCCAGTTGTAGCGGGGCCTACGAGCAGTACTTC
v_gene: TRBV7-9
abundance: many
d_gene: TRBD2
j_gene: TRBJ2-7

CDR3aa: CSAAPEATGELFF
CDR3nt: TGCAGTGCAGCCCCCGAGGCGACCGGGGAGCTGTTTTTT
v_gene: TRBV20-1
abundance: NA
d_gene: NA
j_gene: TRBJ2-2

CDR3aa: CSARDARVITYEQYF
CDR3nt: TGCAGTGCTAGAGATGCTCGCGTAATAACCTACGAGCAGTACTTC
v_gene: TRBV20-1
abundance: once
d_gene: NA
j_gene: TRBJ2-7

CDR3aa: CASSPQGDNQPQHF
CDR3nt: TGTGCCAGCAGTCCACAGGGCGATAATCAGCCCCAGCATTTT
v_gene: TRBV12-3/TRBV12-4
abundance: few
d_gene: NA
j_gene: TRBJ1-5

CDR3aa: CASSPVRDNGELFF
CDR3nt: TGTGCCAGCTCACCAGTCCGGGACAACGGGGAGCTGTTTTTT
v_gene: TRBV10-1
abundance: few
d_gene: NA
j_gene: TRBJ2-2

CDR3aa: CASSGGPGEQYF
CDR3nt: TGCGCCAGCAGCGGTGGACCAGGGGAGCAGTACTTC
v_gene: TRBV10-1
abundance: many
d_gene: NA
j_gene: TRBJ2-7

CDR3aa: CSVVALSGANVLTF
CDR3nt: TGCAGCGTTGTGGCCCTCTCTGGGGCCAACGTCCTGACTTTC
v_gene: TRBV29-1
abundance: many
d_gene: NA
j_gene: TRBJ2-6

CDR3aa: CASSLVMGQGYTF
CDR3nt: TGTGCCAGCAGCTTGGTTATGGGGCAAGGCTACACCTTC
v_gene: TRBV5-4
abundance: few
d_gene: NA
j_gene: TRBJ1-2

CDR3aa: CASSVGGGESRYEQYF
CDR3nt: TGTGCCAGCAGCGTAGGTGGGGGGGAGTCTCGCTACGAGCAGTACTTC
v_gene: TRBV9
abundance: few
d_gene: TRBD2
j_gene: TRBJ2-7

CDR3aa: CSAEADPSYEQYF
CDR3nt: TGCAGTGCTGAGGCGGATCCTTCCTACGAGCAGTACTTC
v_gene: TRBV20-1
abundance: NA
d_gene: NA
j_gene: TRBJ2-7

CDR3aa: CSVEGDSLNTIYF
CDR3nt: TGCAGCGTTGAAGGGGACAGCCTAAACACCATATATTTT
v_gene: TRBV29-1
abundance: many
d_gene: TRBD1
j_gene: TRBJ1-3

CDR3aa: CASSLGVGAGSGTQYF
CDR3nt: TGTGCCAGCAGCTTGGGGGTCGGAGCGGGAAGCGGGACCCAGTACTTC
v_gene: TRBV7-3
abundance: few
d_gene: TRBD2
j_gene: TRBJ2-5

CDR3aa: CASSLRETHQETQYF
CDR3nt: TGTGCCAGCAGCTTACGTGAGACTCACCAAGAGACCCAGTACTTC
v_gene: TRBV7-9
abundance: few
d_gene: NA
j_gene: TRBJ2-5

CDR3aa: CASSTPPNTEAFF
CDR3nt: TGTGCCAGCAGCACCCCACCGAACACTGAAGCTTTCTTT
v_gene: TRBV7-9
abundance: many
d_gene: NA
j_gene: TRBJ1-1

CDR3aa: CASSVAAGVREKLFF
CDR3nt: TGTGCCAGCAGCGTAGCTGCCGGGGTACGCGAAAAACTGTTTTTT
v_gene: TRBV9
abundance: few
d_gene: NA
j_gene: TRBJ1-4

CDR3aa: CASSLEGSLEQYF
CDR3nt: TGTGCCAGCAGTCTCGAGGGGAGCCTCGAGCAGTACTTC
v_gene: TRBV12-3/TRBV12-4
abundance: NA
d_gene: NA
j_gene: TRBJ2-7

CDR3aa: CASSLEAGQIAYEQYF
CDR3nt: TGCGCCAGCAGCTTGGAAGCGGGACAGATCGCCTACGAGCAGTACTTC
v_gene: TRBV5-1
abundance: NA
d_gene: NA
j_gene: TRBJ2-7

CDR3aa: CAISEDRGITDTQYF
CDR3nt: TGTGCCATCAGTGAGGATCGAGGCATCACAGATACGCAGTATTTT
v_gene: TRBV2
abundance: NA
d_gene: NA
j_gene: TRBJ2-3

CDR3aa: CASLTTKPHRDRVNQPQHF
CDR3nt: TGTGCCAGCCTCACCACCAAACCTCACCGGGACAGGGTTAATCAGCCCCAGCATTTT
v_gene: TRBV2
abundance: NA
d_gene: TRBD1
j_gene: TRBJ1-5

CDR3aa: CASTETRTYGYTF
CDR3nt: TGTGCCAGCACCGAGACCCGTACCTATGGCTACACCTTC
v_gene: TRBV10-3
abundance: NA
d_gene: NA
j_gene: TRBJ1-2

CDR3aa: CASSSLENRAYEQYF
CDR3nt: TGCGCCAGCAGCTCCCTTGAAAACAGGGCTTACGAGCAGTACTTC
v_gene: TRBV5-1
abundance: NA
d_gene: NA
j_gene: TRBJ2-7

CDR3aa: CASSRKKEGNEAFF
CDR3nt: TGTGCCAGCAGCCGCAAAAAAGAGGGGAATGAAGCTTTCTTT
v_gene: TRBV4-2
abundance: once
d_gene: NA
j_gene: TRBJ1-1

CDR3aa: CASTVTGENSPLHF
CDR3nt: TGTGCCAGTACCGTGACAGGGGAGAATTCACCCCTCCACTTT
v_gene: TRBV19
abundance: many
d_gene: TRBD1
j_gene: TRBJ1-6

CDR3aa: CASRGGGFEAFF
CDR3nt: TGCGCCAGCAGGGGGGGGGGGTTTGAAGCTTTCTTT
v_gene: TRBV10-2
abundance: few
d_gene: NA
j_gene: TRBJ1-1

CDR3aa: CASSQGVASGAYEQYF
CDR3nt: TGTGCCAGCAGCCAGGGGGTTGCTAGCGGAGCCTACGAGCAGTACTTC
v_gene: TRBV7-2
abundance: few
d_gene: NA
j_gene: TRBJ2-7

CDR3aa: CAISASPSNTEAFF
CDR3nt: TGTGCCATCAGTGCTAGTCCATCCAACACTGAAGCTTTCTTT
v_gene: TRBV10-3
abundance: many
d_gene: NA
j_gene: TRBJ1-1

CDR3aa: CASSHERGELYEQYF
CDR3nt: TGTGCCAGCAGTCACGAGCGAGGGGAACTCTACGAGCAGTACTTC
v_gene: TRBV12-3/TRBV12-4
abundance: few
d_gene: NA
j_gene: TRBJ2-7

CDR3aa: CASQSGQLGDTGELFF
CDR3nt: TGCGCCAGCCAATCGGGCCAACTGGGAGACACCGGGGAGCTGTTTTTT
v_gene: TRBV5-1
abundance: NA
d_gene: NA
j_gene: TRBJ2-2